This passage covers 20 T cell receptor beta chains from one sample sequenced in a study of OX40 agonist ivuxolimab in advanced cancers. The assay was immunoSEQ multiplex PCR, and TCRdb's table has in-frame clones only and misses some. The top ten hold approximately 0.5% of the sample, which has 77,000 or so clones, 92% seen once. Material: CD4+ or CD8+ T cells sorted from blood, obtained in a trial of the OX40 agonist ivuxolimab. The receptors were sampled from an adult with an advanced solid tumor such as melanoma, head and neck, liver or kidney cancer.

The rearrangement links TRBV30 to TRBJ1-2; D not resolved. This CDR3 has 12 amino acids. Germline V CDR1 and CDR2: GTSNPN, SVGIG (reference sequence). Trimming shortened V by 2 bases and J by 2 bases, and 6 bases separated the two germline ends. The CDR3 loop reads CAWSPGNYGYTF. The CDR3, as DNA: TGTGCCTGGAGTCCGGGAAACTATGGCTACACCTTC. Full variable domain (remainder filled in from reference TRBV30 and TRBJ1-2): SQTIHQWPATLVQPVGSPLSLECTVEGTSNPNLYWYRQAAGRGLQLLFYSVGIGQISSEVPQNLSASRPQDRQFILSSKKLLLSDSGFYLCAWSPGNYGYTFGSGTRLTVV.

The genes are TRBV28 and TRBJ2-7; D remains ambiguous. The germline CDR1 and CDR2 sequences are MDHEN and SYDVKM. Trimming took off 6 bases at V and 5 bases at J, with 14 bases between the two ends. The CDR3 is made up of 13 amino acids. DNA for the CDR3: TGTGCCAGCAGCCCAGCCGATTTTGACGAGCAGTACTTC. Protein product: CASSPADFDEQYF.

This chain joins TRBV27 and TRBJ1-1, with 7 bases aligning to TRBD1. This CDR3 comprises 20 residues. V lost 4 bases and J lost 1; bases outside the gene matches: 21. The germline gives CDR1 MNHEY, CDR2 SMNVEV (reference sequence). CDR3 in amino acids: CASSSYLRGAGGSSNTEAFF. The CDR3 region has the DNA TGTGCCAGCAGTTCCTATCTGCGCGGGGCAGGGGGATCGTCGAACACTGAAGCTTTCTTT.

The chain has TRBV7-2 and TRBJ2-5, with 9 bases identical to TRBD2. The CDR3 has 15 amino acids. The germline V gene encodes CDR1 SGHTA and CDR2 FQGNSA. Trimming took 5 bases from V and 1 from J; bases not matched to a gene: 5. CDR3 region: CASSAAGGIQETQYF. In DNA, the CDR3 is TGTGCCAGCAGCGCGGCGGGAGGGATCCAAGAGACCCAGTACTTC.

The CDR3 spells CASSERTGQNTEAFF. The CDR3 nucleotides are TGCGCCAGCAGCGAGCGGACAGGACAGAACACTGAAGCTTTCTTT. This chain joins TRBV5-1 and TRBJ1-1, with 7 nucleotides matching TRBD1. Unmatched junction bases numbered 7, after V lost 4 bases and J lost 1 base. From germline, CDR1 is SGHRS and CDR2 YFSETQ. This CDR3 spans 15 amino acids. Variable domain in full (rest from reference TRBV5-1 and TRBJ1-1): KAGVTQTPRYLIKTRGQQVTLSCSPISGHRSVSWYQQTPGQGLQFLFEYFSETQRNKGNFPGRFSGRQFSNSRSEMNVSTLELGDSALYLCASSERTGQNTEAFFGQGTRLTVV.

The rearrangement joins TRBV19 to TRBJ2-1; 8 bases are shared with TRBD2. Trimming cost V 7 bases and J 7 bases; bases outside gene matches: 6. Germline CDR1 and CDR2: LNHDA and SQIVND (reference sequence). This CDR3 has 13 amino acids. CDR3 sequence: CASMRASGNEQFF. CDR3 nucleotide sequence: TGTGCCAGTATGAGGGCTAGCGGGAATGAGCAGTTCTTC.

The J gene is TRBJ2-3, the V gene TRBV7-2; the match to TRBD2 covers 8 bases. CDR3 length equals 16 residues. The trim removed 6 bases at V and 6 bases at J, leaving 14 bases unmatched. Germline loops: CDR1 SGHTA, CDR2 FQGNSA. CDR3 nucleotide sequence: TGTGCCAGCAGACCTCGGGGGGGGGCCGCCGCCGATACGCAGTATTTT. This codes for CASRPRGGAAADTQYF.

The chain has TRBV7-9 and TRBJ1-3; unclear D gene. The germline V gene encodes CDR1 SEHNR and CDR2 FQNEAQ (reference sequence). V was shortened by 2 bases and J by 8 bases, with 13 bases between the two germline ends. CDR3 length: 14 amino acids. Written as DNA, the CDR3 is TGTGCCAGCAGCTTACGAGAGATTCTCCACACCATATATTTT. Translation: CASSLREILHTIYF.

V usage is TRBV5-1 and J usage is TRBJ2-5; D unresolved. In germline, CDR1 is SGHRS, CDR2 YFSETQ. V was pared by 3 bases and J by 1 base, with 4 bases between. The CDR3 is made up of 12 amino acids. The CDR3 loop is CASSSLQETQYF. CDR3 nucleotides: TGCGCCAGCAGCTCACTCCAAGAGACCCAGTACTTC.

The chain joins TRBV6-6 to TRBJ1-2, with D possibly matching TRBD1 (5 bases). The germline V gene has CDR1 MNHNY and CDR2 SVGAGI (reference sequence). The ends were cut back, 2 bases at V and 4 bases at J, with 8 bases in the middle. The CDR3 is 13 residues long. The CDR3 bases are TGTGCCAGCAGTTACCTCGACAGCTATGGCTACACCTTC. Translation: CASSYLDSYGYTF.

The rearrangement uses TRBV5-4 and TRBJ1-2, with D unresolved. The CDR3 is 13 residues long. V lost 2 bases and J 4 bases, leaving 9 bases between the germline ends. CDR1 is SGHNT, CDR2 YYREEE, per germline (reference sequence). The CDR3 DNA reads as TGTGCCAGCAGCTTTTCTCGTAGCTATGGCTACACCTTC. It encodes CASSFSRSYGYTF.

The J gene is TRBJ1-3, the V gene TRBV18; D may be TRBD1 (5 bases). The CDR3 loop spans 16 amino acids. Germline CDR1 is KGHSH and CDR2 is LQKENI. Trimming shortened V by 1 base and J by 2 bases, and 12 bases separated the two germline ends. CDR3 DNA sequence: TGTGCCAGCTCACCACTTTTGCAGGGACCTGGAAACACCATATATTTT. Protein: CASSPLLQGPGNTIYF.

This clone was picked up one time. The V and J genes are TRBV2 and TRBJ2-4; 12 bases map to TRBD2. The junction had 3 bases not matched to a gene; V was cut back by 5 bases and J by 7 bases. The CDR3 spans 14 residues. Germline loops: CDR1 SNHLY, CDR2 FYNNEI. CDR3 coding DNA: TGTGCCAGCAGTCGGCTAGCGGGAGGGAACATTCAGTACTTC. This sequence encodes CASSRLAGGNIQYF.

Here the CDR3 DNA reads TGTGCCAGCTCACCGGGGGCAGGCAATCAGCCCCAGCATTTT. As protein: CASSPGAGNQPQHF. The chain links TRBV18 to TRBJ1-5; TRBD1 might be the D (6 bases). The germline V gene has CDR1 KGHSH and CDR2 LQKENI. The CDR3 is 14 residues long. The ends were cut back, 3 bases at V and 2 bases at J, with 8 bases in the middle.

This clone was detected a few times. The gene calls are TRBV2 and TRBJ2-6; D possibly corresponds to TRBD1 (5 bases). Looked up from germline, CDR1 is SNHLY and CDR2 is FYNNEI. The germline V and J ends were trimmed by 10 bases and 0 bases, with 16 bases remaining between them. The CDR3 has 16 residues. The CDR3 loop is CATTGQRFSGANVLTF. The CDR3 DNA follows: TGTGCCACCACAGGACAACGTTTCTCTGGGGCCAACGTCCTGACTTTC. Looking up the rest from reference TRBV2 and TRBJ2-6 gives the full variable domain: EPEVTQTPSHQVTQMGQEVILRCVPISNHLYFYWYRQILGQKVEFLVSFYNNEISEKSEIFDDQFSVERPDGSNFTLKIRSTKLEDSAMYFCATTGQRFSGANVLTFGAGSRLTVL.

V usage is TRBV7-9 and J usage is TRBJ2-7, with TRBD1 matching 7 bases. This CDR3 region has 14 residues. CDR1 is SEHNR, CDR2 FQNEAQ, per germline (reference sequence). Germline trimming cut 6 bases from V and 4 bases from J; bases unmatched to any gene: 9. CDR3 sequence reads: CASSQSGTEYEQYF. CDR3 nucleotide sequence: TGTGCCAGCAGTCAATCCGGGACAGAGTACGAGCAGTACTTC.

The chain joins TRBV5-6 to TRBJ2-7; TRBD2 agrees at 7 bases. J gave up 3 bases and V 0 bases, and 9 bases lay outside the gene matches. CDR1 is SGHDT, CDR2 YYEEEE, per germline. This CDR3 is built from 16 residues. CDR3 coding DNA: TGTGCCAGCAGCTTGGAGGGTCTAGCGGATAACTACGAGCAGTACTTC. It codes for CASSLEGLADNYEQYF.

This clone was recorded once. The V and J genes are TRBV6-5 and TRBJ1-2; D unresolved. Trimming took off 0 bases at V and 1 base at J, with 12 bases between the two ends. CDR1 MNHEY and CDR2 SVGAGI come from the germline V gene. CDR3 length equals 16 residues. The CDR3 DNA reads TGTGCCAGCAGTTACTCAGGAGGTCAAGTTAACTATGGCTACACCTTC. Its protein product is CASSYSGGQVNYGYTF.

The V gene is TRBV6-5, the J gene TRBJ2-7; D is undetermined. Germline CDR1 MNHEY, CDR2 SVGAGI. V was pared by 6 bases and J by 2 bases, with 11 bases between. CDR3 length: 13 residues. The CDR3 coding sequence is TGTGCCAGCAGACCTTCAGGAACCTACGAGCAGTACTTC. Translated: CASRPSGTYEQYF.

The chain couples TRBV5-4 to TRBJ2-3; no clear D gene. The length of the CDR3 is 13 residues. Trimming pared 4 bases from V and 0 bases from J, leaving 6 bases between. Germline CDR1 and CDR2: SGHNT and YYREEE (reference sequence). The CDR3 DNA reads TGTGCCAGCAGCCCCGAGAGCACAGATACGCAGTATTTT. Translating it yields CASSPESTDTQYF.